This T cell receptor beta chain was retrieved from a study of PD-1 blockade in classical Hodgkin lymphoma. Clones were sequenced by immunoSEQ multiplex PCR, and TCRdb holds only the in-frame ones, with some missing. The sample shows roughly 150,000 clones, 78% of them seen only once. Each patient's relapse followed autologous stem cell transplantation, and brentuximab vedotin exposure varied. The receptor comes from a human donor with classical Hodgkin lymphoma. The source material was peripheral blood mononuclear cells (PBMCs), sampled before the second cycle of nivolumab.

This CDR3 reads CASTGGHYEQYF. The DNA of the CDR3 is TGTGCCAGCACTGGGGGCCACTACGAGCAGTACTTC. The genes are TRBV6-5 and TRBJ2-7; D perhaps matches TRBD1 (6 bases). The germline gives CDR1 MNHEY, CDR2 SVGAGI. CDR3 length: 12 amino acids. V lost 7 bases to trimming and J lost 3 bases, with 10 bases between them.